Following are 7 T cell receptor beta chains from one sample sequenced in a study of identical twins listed by TCRdb under 2016. The library came from 5' RACE. Sequencing relied on an Illumina HiSeq 2000. The public reads were reanalyzed by TCRdb: fastp trimming at Q25, MiXCR alignment, in-frame beta chains only. CDR3 protein sequences are deduplicated, and each keeps its most common genes and DNA. Counted in this sample were 550,000 to 700,000 distinct CDR3 sequences; approximately 9.6% of them appeared once. Jointly, the top ten make up around 3.1% of the sample. These records were also assigned to another study, of yellow fever vaccine responses in identical twins.

Specimen: PBMCs. These receptors all stem from a woman aged 18-30 years in good health.

The sample holds a few counts of this clonotype. The chain carries TRBV27 and TRBJ2-7; D might be TRBD2 (6 bases). CDR1 is MNHEY and CDR2 is SMNVEV in the germline V gene (reference sequence). The CDR3 sequence is 14 residues long. V lost 6 bases and J lost 2, with 14 bases in between. The CDR3 spells CASRAGGAAYEQYF. CDR3 DNA: TGTGCCAGCAGGGCCGGAGGGGCGGCCTACGAGCAGTACTTC.

This clonotype has ten or more counts. The chain combines TRBV29-1 with TRBJ2-7; 7 bases are a match to TRBD1. Trimming took 7 bases from V and 2 from J; bases not matched to a gene: 8. The V gene's germline CDR1 is SQVTM and CDR2 ANQGSEA. The CDR3 loop spans 13 amino acids. This chain's CDR3 is CSAQTTGAYEQYF. In DNA, the CDR3 is TGCAGCGCCCAGACTACAGGGGCCTACGAGCAGTACTTC.

The chain couples TRBV21-1 to TRBJ2-7; the table gives TRBD1 as D, unverified against the DNA. TRBV21-1 counts as a pseudogene. This CDR3 contains 18 residues. CDR3 in DNA: TGTGCCAGCAGCAAAGAACGGCAGGGAGCCCGGGGTAGCTACGAGCAGTACTTC. Translated: CASSKERQGARGSYEQYF.

The V and J genes are TRBV19 and TRBJ2-7; 7 positions agree with TRBD1. The J segment lost 2 bases and the V segment lost 6 bases, leaving 7 bases of the junction unmatched. This CDR3 is built from 14 residues. CDR1 and CDR2 from the germline V gene are LNHDA and SQIVND (reference sequence). CDR3 in amino acids: CASRQSGTAYEQYF. CDR3 bases: TGTGCCAGTAGGCAATCTGGGACAGCCTACGAGCAGTACTTC.

This clonotype has ten or more counts. This chain connects TRBV2 to TRBJ2-3, with 12 bases matching TRBD2. The germline gives CDR1 SNHLY, CDR2 FYNNEI. The ends lost 6 bases at V and 5 bases at J; junction bases unmatched: 3. The length of the CDR3 is 14 residues. CDR3 in amino acids: CASSGLAGLDTQYF. The CDR3 coding sequence is TGTGCCAGCAGCGGACTAGCGGGGTTAGATACGCAGTATTTT.

In this sample, this clonotype turned up a few times. The chain is built from TRBV7-6 and TRBJ2-3, with D unclear. Germline CDR1 SGHVS, CDR2 FNYEAQ. Trimming stripped 1 base from V and 6 bases from J, with 11 bases between. The CDR3 runs to 14 residues. The DNA of the CDR3 is TGTGCCAGCAGCTTAGGAGACGGATCTGATACGCAGTATTTT. Translation gives CASSLGDGSDTQYF.

This clonotype was recorded once. Given the absence of the conserved phenylalanine or tryptophan at the CDR3 end, a read error is likely. The CDR3 is CASSWTGGYEQYL. The CDR3, as DNA: TGTGCCAGCAGTTGGACAGGGGGCTACGAGCAGTACCTC. The V gene is TRBV6-5, the J gene TRBJ2-7, with 10 bases matching TRBD1. V gave up 4 bases and J gave up 3 bases; unmatched junction bases: 0. Germline V lookup: CDR1 MNHEY, CDR2 SVGAGI. The CDR3 consists of 13 residues.